Below, 9 T cell receptor beta chains from the same sample are listed, as sequenced in a study of OX40 agonist ivuxolimab in advanced cancers. Using immunoSEQ multiplex PCR, the repertoire was profiled, and TCRdb retains in-frame clones only, with some absent. The sample contains tens of thousands of clones, roughly 87% of which appear only once. The sequences come from CD4+ or CD8+ T cells sorted from blood, collected in a trial of the OX40 agonist ivuxolimab. These receptors came from an adult with an advanced solid tumor such as melanoma, head and neck, liver or kidney cancer.

This clone was counted between two and nine times. The chain employs TRBV28 and TRBJ2-1, with TRBD2 matching 13 bases. V shed 5 bases, J shed 3 bases, and the junction held 10 bases outside the gene matches. The germline V gene encodes CDR1 MDHEN and CDR2 SYDVKM. The CDR3 covers 18 residues. The CDR3 DNA follows: TGTGCCAGCAGTCGACCGACTAGCGGGGGGCCTTACTACAATGAGCAGTTCTTC. It is translated as CASSRPTSGGPYYNEQFF.

The V gene is TRBV19, the J gene TRBJ1-2; perhaps TRBD1 as D (5 bases). V was trimmed by 7 bases and J by 5 bases, leaving 14 bases between them. The germline gives CDR1 LNHDA, CDR2 SQIVND (reference sequence). The CDR3 is 13 residues long. CDR3 residues: CASTQGLVYGYTF. DNA for the CDR3: TGTGCCAGTACTCAGGGTCTCGTGTATGGCTACACCTTC.

The V call is TRBV7-9, the J call TRBJ2-7; TRBD1 agrees at 9 bases. The junction had 11 bases not matched to a gene; V was cut back by 5 bases and J by 3 bases. Germline V gene lookup returns CDR1 SEHNR and CDR2 FQNEAQ (reference sequence). The CDR3 is made up of 16 amino acids. The CDR3 region is CASSAPGQGLLYEQYF. The CDR3 DNA sequence: TGTGCCAGCAGCGCTCCGGGACAGGGCCTCCTCTACGAGCAGTACTTC.

In DNA form, the CDR3 reads TGTGCCAGCAGCGTAGTGGGACAGGGGAACACTGAAGCTTTCTTT. It specifies CASSVVGQGNTEAFF. This chain uses TRBV9 with TRBJ1-1; TRBD1 matches at 9 bases. This CDR3 is built from 15 residues. V trimming: 0 bases; J trimming: 1 base; junction bases outside the gene matches: 1. Germline values: CDR1 SGDLS, CDR2 YYNGEE.

This chain joins TRBV7-8 and TRBJ2-1, with D hard to call. This CDR3 contains 11 residues. CDR1 SGHVS and CDR2 FQNEAQ come from the germline V gene. With 5 bases removed from V and 5 bases from J, the gap between germline ends came to 4 bases. Here the CDR3 DNA reads TGTGCCAGCAGCGAACACAATGAGCAGTTCTTC. It is translated as CASSEHNEQFF. Based on the CDR3 plus reference TRBV7-8 and TRBJ2-1, the full variable domain is GAGVSQSPRYKVAKRGQDVALRCDPISGHVSLFWYQQALGQGPEFLTYFQNEAQLDKSGLPSDRFFAERPEGSVSTLKIQRTQQEDSAVYLCASSEHNEQFFGPGTRLTVL.

The CDR3 loop reads CASSKSGPSYEQYV. The CDR3 nucleotides are TGTGCCAGCAGTAAATCGGGGCCTTCCTACGAGCAGTACGTC. The gene calls are TRBV6-6 and TRBJ2-7; D may match TRBD1 or TRBD2 (5 bases each). Trimming pared 5 bases from V and 1 base from J, leaving 12 bases between. There are 14 residues in the CDR3. Looked up from germline, CDR1 is MNHNY and CDR2 is SVGAGI (reference sequence).

This chain uses TRBV7-8 with TRBJ1-2; 7 nucleotides align to TRBD1. The V segment lost 5 bases and the J segment 6 bases; nucleotides outside the gene matches: 3. This CDR3 is built from 12 residues. From germline, CDR1 is SGHVS and CDR2 FQNEAQ. The CDR3 loop is CASSPGTDGYTF. DNA of the CDR3: TGTGCCAGCAGCCCAGGGACAGATGGCTACACCTTC.

The V and J genes are TRBV23-1 and TRBJ1-3; D remains ambiguous. TRBV23-1 is designated an ORF whose function remains uncertain. Trimming stripped 3 bases from V and 4 bases from J, with 4 bases between. This CDR3 has 12 residues. This CDR3 reads CASSHLGNTIYF. The CDR3, as DNA: TGCGCCAGCAGTCACCTCGGAAACACCATATATTTT.

The J gene is TRBJ1-1, the V gene TRBV6-1; no reliable D call. Germline V gene sequence: CDR1 MNHNS, CDR2 SASEGT. V lost 8 bases, J lost 0 bases, and 10 bases lay in between. The CDR3 loop spans 13 amino acids. The CDR3 protein is CASAFQVNTEAFF. CDR3 in DNA: TGTGCCAGCGCCTTCCAGGTGAACACTGAAGCTTTCTTT.